Listed here are 14 T cell receptor beta chains from one sample, sequenced in a study of patients and donors after allogeneic stem cell transplantation. TCRdb re-called the RT-PCR reads through MiXCR, storing one row per CDR3 protein. Here the sample spans about a million distinct CDR3 sequences, under 20% being singletons. Input material: blood, either unsorted or a sorted T cell fraction (not recorded which). All receptors derive from a human donor who was either an allogeneic HSCT recipient or a stem cell or donor lymphocyte infusion donor (not recorded which). It is not recorded whose cells these are; they may come from a transplant donor.

This rearrangement joins TRBV7-3 to TRBJ2-3; 9 bases line up with TRBD2. V lost 5 bases to trimming and J lost 0 bases; unmatched junction nucleotides: 9. The length of the CDR3 is 17 residues. The germline V gene has CDR1 SGHTA and CDR2 FQGTGA. The CDR3 nucleotides read TGTGCCAGCAGCAAAGGGGCGGCGGGAGGGAGCACAGATACGCAGTATTTT. Amino acids: CASSKGAAGGSTDTQYF.

This clonotype was observed at least ten times. The chain carries TRBV12-3 or TRBV12-4 and TRBJ2-5; TRBD2 might be the D (5 bases). V lost 4 bases and J 10 bases, leaving 13 bases between the germline ends. The CDR3 contains 12 residues. The CDR3 sequence: CASSSTLGIQYF. CDR3 coding DNA: TGTGCCAGCAGTTCGACACTAGGGATCCAGTACTTC.

The chain has TRBV12-3 or TRBV12-4 and TRBJ1-3; TRBD1 matches at 12 bases. CDR3 size: 21 residues. Unmatched junction bases numbered 15, after V lost 2 bases and J lost 1 base. CDR3 DNA: TGTGCCAGCAGTTTAATTTCCTTGCCTGGGACAGGGGGCTGGTCTGGAAACACCATATATTTT. Translated, it gives CASSLISLPGTGGWSGNTIYF.

This clonotype has a count of ten or more. This sequence joins TRBV27 and TRBJ2-7, with D perhaps TRBD1 (5 bases). Germline CDR1 is MNHEY and CDR2 is SMNVEV (reference sequence). Trimming left V 5 bases short and J 4 bases short, with 15 bases between. The CDR3 is made up of 14 amino acids. As DNA, the CDR3 is TGTGCCAGCAGTGGAGAAACAGGCCCTTACGAGCAGTACTTC. It yields the protein CASSGETGPYEQYF.

This clonotype was seen a few times. The rearrangement links TRBV5-1 to TRBJ2-1; 12 bases are shared with TRBD2. The CDR3 is 15 amino acids. V shed 2 bases, J shed 6 bases, and the junction held 3 bases outside the gene matches. Germline V gene lookup returns CDR1 SGHRS and CDR2 YFSETQ. CDR3 residues: CASSFASGGANEQFF. The DNA of the CDR3 is TGCGCCAGCAGCTTCGCTAGCGGGGGGGCCAATGAGCAGTTCTTC.

Details on this clonotype: One end of the junction fails to match germline, which may point to a read error. The CDR3 sequence: CASSLPGLAGGSSYNEQIF. The CDR3 coding sequence is TGTGCCAGCAGCCTCCCGGGACTAGCGGGGGGAAGCTCCTACAATGAGCAGATCTTC. The chain has TRBV11-2 and TRBJ2-1, with 15 bases fitting TRBD2. CDR1 SGHAT and CDR2 FQNNGV come from the germline V gene. This CDR3 contains 19 residues.

V gene TRBV2 combines with J gene TRBJ2-7; 12 nucleotides agree with TRBD2. Germline lookup yields CDR1 SNHLY and CDR2 FYNNEI. J lost 4 bases, V lost 7 bases, and 5 bases had no gene match. This CDR3 is 14 amino acids long. This CDR3 reads CASMKGLAGYEQYF. For the CDR3, the DNA is TGTGCCAGCATGAAGGGACTAGCGGGTTACGAGCAGTACTTC.

The sample holds a few counts of this clonotype. The chain uses TRBV15 and TRBJ2-1; TRBD2 agrees at 7 bases. The CDR3 runs to 16 residues. The ends lost 5 bases at V and 0 bases at J; junction bases unmatched: 7. The germline gives CDR1 LNHNV, CDR2 YYDKDF (reference sequence). The DNA for the CDR3 is TGTGCCACCAGCTCCCGGGGGGAGTTCTCCTACAATGAGCAGTTCTTC. Translating gives CATSSRGEFSYNEQFF.

There are a few counts of this clonotype. The V call is TRBV10-3, the J call TRBJ2-5, with TRBD2 as a possible D gene (6 bases). CDR3 length: 12 residues. V lost 8 bases and J lost 3, with 10 bases in between. Germline values: CDR1 ENHRY, CDR2 SYGVKD. The CDR3 protein is CAIGGGEETQYF. CDR3 coding DNA: TGTGCCATCGGCGGAGGGGAAGAGACCCAGTACTTC.

CDR3 amino acids: CASMRIESSNEQFF. In nucleotides, the CDR3 is TGCGCCAGCATGCGGATTGAGTCGTCCAATGAGCAGTTCTTC. The rearrangement links TRBV5-1 to TRBJ2-1; D call uncertain. Germline V CDR1 and CDR2: SGHRS, YFSETQ. V lost 6 bases and J 6 bases, leaving 16 bases between the germline ends. This CDR3 has 14 amino acids.

This clonotype was seen a single time. The V and J genes are TRBV7-9 and TRBJ2-1; D perhaps matches TRBD2 (5 bases). Between the trimmed V and J ends, which lost 5 bases and 7 bases, there was a span of 18 bases. Germline lookup yields CDR1 SEHNR and CDR2 FQNEAQ (reference sequence). CDR3 length equals 15 residues. This chain's CDR3 is CASSPRVRGSNEQFF. The CDR3 DNA is TGTGCCAGCAGCCCGCGGGTGAGAGGGTCGAATGAGCAGTTCTTC.

The J gene is TRBJ2-7, the V gene TRBV6-5; TRBD2 matches 8 bases. The junction had 9 bases not matched to a gene; V was cut back by 0 bases and J by 5 bases. Germline loops: CDR1 MNHEY, CDR2 SVGAGI. The CDR3 extends over 16 amino acids. CDR3 sequence: CASSYSRLARGNEQYF. CDR3 DNA sequence: TGTGCCAGCAGTTACTCCCGACTAGCGAGGGGAAACGAGCAGTACTTC.

The rearrangement uses TRBV6-4 and TRBJ2-3; no definite D call. V lost 2 bases, J lost 4 bases, and 10 bases lay in between. The CDR3 is made up of 14 amino acids. The V gene's germline CDR1 is MRHNA and CDR2 SNTAGT. For the CDR3, the DNA is TGTGCCAGCAGTGACACCCTTCTGTCAGATACGCAGTATTTT. This encodes CASSDTLLSDTQYF.

This clonotype was seen a few times. The CDR3 loop is CASSQDWGLAWAEQFF. The CDR3 DNA reads TGCGCCAGCAGCCAAGATTGGGGACTAGCGTGGGCTGAGCAGTTCTTC. The V gene is TRBV4-3, the J gene TRBJ2-1; 10 bases are a match to TRBD2. CDR1 LGHNA and CDR2 YSLEER come from the germline V gene. V lost 0 bases and J lost 9; bases outside the gene matches: 8. This CDR3 contains 16 residues.